This TCR beta chain is drawn from a study of blood T cells in healthy people across ages. Whole-study results and caveats: In the absence of known donor CMV status, changes in expanded clonotypes were possibly confounded. Strong correlation linked observed beta diversity and percent naive T cells.

The CDR3 length is 14 residues. CDR1 and CDR2 (germline): SGHAT, FQNNGV. Trimming took 0 bases from V and 8 from J, leaving 13 bases between them. A second PCR, run for roughly 7 to 11 cycles, used a sample-barcoded 5' primer plus a J-beta primer mix. With 12 random nucleotides, a template-switch adaptor tagged each individual cDNA molecule. TCRdb re-analysed the 5' RACE reads in MiXCR, keeping a single row per CDR3 protein. The table lists some 1.5 million distinct CDR3 sequences, approximately 30% of them singletons. For this clonotype: Its antigen is still unknown.

The V call is TRBV11-2, the J call TRBJ1-2, with D possibly being TRBD1 (5 bases). The source material was blood. This sequence was found in a woman in her twenties or thirties in good health. CDR3 region: CASSLELGRGGYTF. The CDR3 coding sequence is TGTGCCAGCAGCTTAGAATTGGGGCGGGGCGGCTACACCTTC.